This TCR beta chain was found in a study of blood T cell repertoires in COVID-19. The repertoire was sequenced with immunoSEQ multiplex PCR; TCRdb's copy has only in-frame clones and lacks some. The table has about 280,000 clones, 70% to 90% seen once. V shed 3 bases and J shed 7 bases, with 12 bases lying between them. The CDR3 extends over 13 amino acids. The germline gives CDR1 MNHNS, CDR2 SASEGT. Sequencing was performed on peripheral blood. This TCR was sampled from a woman in her sixties or seventies with acute or convalescent COVID-19. The V and J genes are TRBV6-1 and TRBJ1-1; D is perhaps TRBD1 (5 bases). The CDR3 here is CASSDLGRDEAFF. The CDR3, as DNA: TGTGCCAGCAGTGATCTGGGGCGGGATGAAGCTTTCTTT.